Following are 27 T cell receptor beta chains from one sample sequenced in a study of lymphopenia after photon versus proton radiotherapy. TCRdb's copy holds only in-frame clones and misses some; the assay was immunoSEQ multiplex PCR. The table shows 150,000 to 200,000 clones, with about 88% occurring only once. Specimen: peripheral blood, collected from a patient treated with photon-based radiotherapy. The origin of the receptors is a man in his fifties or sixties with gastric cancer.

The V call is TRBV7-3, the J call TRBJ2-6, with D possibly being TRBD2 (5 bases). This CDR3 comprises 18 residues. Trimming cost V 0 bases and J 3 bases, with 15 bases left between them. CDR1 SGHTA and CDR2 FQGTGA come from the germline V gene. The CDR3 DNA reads TGTGCCAGCAGCTTAACGCCGCTGCGGGTGTTTGGGGCCAACGTCCTGACTTTC. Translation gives CASSLTPLRVFGANVLTF.

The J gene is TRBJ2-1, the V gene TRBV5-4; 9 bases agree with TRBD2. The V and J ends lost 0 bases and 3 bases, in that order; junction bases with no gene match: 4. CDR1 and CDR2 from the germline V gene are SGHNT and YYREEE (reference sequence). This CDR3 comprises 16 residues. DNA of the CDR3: TGTGCCAGCAGCTTGGGCGGGAGGGCAGGCTACAATGAGCAGTTCTTC. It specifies CASSLGGRAGYNEQFF.

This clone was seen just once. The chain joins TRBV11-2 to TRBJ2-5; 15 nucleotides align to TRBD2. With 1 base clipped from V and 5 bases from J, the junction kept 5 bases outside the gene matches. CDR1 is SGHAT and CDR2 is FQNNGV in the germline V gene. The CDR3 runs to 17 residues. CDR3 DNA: TGTGCCAGCAGCTTAGGGACTAGCGGGAGGGCCGAGGAGACCCAGTACTTC. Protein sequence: CASSLGTSGRAEETQYF.

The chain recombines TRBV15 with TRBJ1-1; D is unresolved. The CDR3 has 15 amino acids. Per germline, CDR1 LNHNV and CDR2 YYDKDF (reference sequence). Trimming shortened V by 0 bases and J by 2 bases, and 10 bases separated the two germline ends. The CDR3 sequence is CATSRDWSRNTEAFF. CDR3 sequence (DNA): TGTGCCACCAGCAGAGATTGGTCCCGTAACACTGAAGCTTTCTTT.

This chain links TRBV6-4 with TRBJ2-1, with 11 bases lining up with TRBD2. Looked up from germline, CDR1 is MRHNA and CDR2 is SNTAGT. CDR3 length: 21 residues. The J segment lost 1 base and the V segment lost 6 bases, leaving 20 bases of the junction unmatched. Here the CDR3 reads CASRDSGVPGLADFSYNEQFF. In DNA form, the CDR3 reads TGTGCCAGCAGGGACAGTGGGGTCCCGGGACTAGCGGATTTTTCCTACAATGAGCAGTTCTTC.

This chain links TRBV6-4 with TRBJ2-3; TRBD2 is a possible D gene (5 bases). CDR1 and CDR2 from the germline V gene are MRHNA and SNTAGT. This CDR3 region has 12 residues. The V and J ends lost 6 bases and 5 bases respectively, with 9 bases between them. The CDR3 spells CASSPEGDTQYF. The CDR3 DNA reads TGTGCCAGCAGCCCCGAGGGAGATACGCAGTATTTT.

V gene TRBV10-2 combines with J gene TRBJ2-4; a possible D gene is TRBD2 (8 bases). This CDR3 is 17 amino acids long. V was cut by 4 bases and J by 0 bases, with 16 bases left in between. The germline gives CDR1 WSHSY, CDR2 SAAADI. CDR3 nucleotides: TGCGCCAGCAGTGGGCGGGGGGACAGACTAGCCAAAAACATTCAGTACTTC. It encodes CASSGRGDRLAKNIQYF.

The CDR3 DNA sequence: TGTGCCTGTCGTCGACTAGCGGGAGGCTACGAGCAGTACTTC. Its translation: CACRRLAGGYEQYF. V gene TRBV30 combines with J gene TRBJ2-7; 13 positions agree with TRBD2. This CDR3 contains 14 residues. The germline V gene has CDR1 GTSNPN and CDR2 SVGIG (reference sequence). The V segment lost 6 bases and the J segment 3 bases; nucleotides outside the gene matches: 5.

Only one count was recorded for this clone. The CDR3 here is CASKTRDTGNTIYF. The CDR3 region has the DNA TGTGCCAGCAAAACAAGAGATACTGGAAACACCATATATTTT. This sequence joins TRBV6-5 and TRBJ1-3, with D hard to call. Trimming pared 7 bases from V and 2 bases from J, leaving 12 bases between. The CDR3 has 14 residues. Germline values: CDR1 MNHEY, CDR2 SVGAGI.

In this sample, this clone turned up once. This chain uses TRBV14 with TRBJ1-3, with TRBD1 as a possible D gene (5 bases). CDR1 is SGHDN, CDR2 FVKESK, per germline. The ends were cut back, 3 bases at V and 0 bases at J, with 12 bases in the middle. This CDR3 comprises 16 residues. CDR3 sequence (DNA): TGTGCCAGCAGCCATCATCAGGGTTCCTCTGGAAACACCATATATTTT. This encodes CASSHHQGSSGNTIYF.

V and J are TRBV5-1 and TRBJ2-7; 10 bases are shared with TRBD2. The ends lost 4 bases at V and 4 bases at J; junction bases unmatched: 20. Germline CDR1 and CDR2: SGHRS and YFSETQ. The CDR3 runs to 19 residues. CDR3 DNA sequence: TGCGCCAGCAGCCCCTGGGAGACTAGCGGGCTTCCCGCTGGTTACGAGCAGTACTTC. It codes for CASSPWETSGLPAGYEQYF. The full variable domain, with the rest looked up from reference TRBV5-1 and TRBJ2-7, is KAGVTQTPRYLIKTRGQQVTLSCSPISGHRSVSWYQQTPGQGLQFLFEYFSETQRNKGNFPGRFSGRQFSNSRSEMNVSTLELGDSALYLCASSPWETSGLPAGYEQYFGPGTRLTVT.

CDR3 in amino acids: CASSLGQIYEQYF. The CDR3 region has the DNA TGTGCCAGCAGCTTAGGACAGATCTACGAGCAGTACTTC. The genes are TRBV7-2 and TRBJ2-7; perhaps TRBD1 as D (5 bases). The germline V gene encodes CDR1 SGHTA and CDR2 FQGNSA. The CDR3 is 13 residues long. Trimming removed 1 base at V and 3 bases at J, with 7 bases between.

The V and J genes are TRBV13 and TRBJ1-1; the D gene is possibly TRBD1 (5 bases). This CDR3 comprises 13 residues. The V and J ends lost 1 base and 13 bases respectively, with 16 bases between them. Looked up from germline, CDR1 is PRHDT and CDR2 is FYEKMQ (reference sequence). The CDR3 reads CASSLVDGRRGFF. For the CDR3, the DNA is TGTGCCAGCAGCTTAGTGGACGGCCGAAGGGGTTTCTTT.

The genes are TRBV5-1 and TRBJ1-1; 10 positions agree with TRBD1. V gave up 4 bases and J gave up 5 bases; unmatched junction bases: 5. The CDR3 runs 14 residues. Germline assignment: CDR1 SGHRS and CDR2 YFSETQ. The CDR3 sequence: CASSRQGADTEAFF. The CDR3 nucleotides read TGCGCCAGCAGCCGACAGGGGGCAGATACTGAAGCTTTCTTT.

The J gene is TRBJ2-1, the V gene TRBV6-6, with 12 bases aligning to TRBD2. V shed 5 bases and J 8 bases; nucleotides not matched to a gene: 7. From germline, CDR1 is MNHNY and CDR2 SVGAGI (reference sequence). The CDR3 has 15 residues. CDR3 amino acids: CASSPRTSGKHEQFF. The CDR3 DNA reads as TGTGCCAGCAGTCCCCGGACTAGCGGGAAGCATGAGCAGTTCTTC.

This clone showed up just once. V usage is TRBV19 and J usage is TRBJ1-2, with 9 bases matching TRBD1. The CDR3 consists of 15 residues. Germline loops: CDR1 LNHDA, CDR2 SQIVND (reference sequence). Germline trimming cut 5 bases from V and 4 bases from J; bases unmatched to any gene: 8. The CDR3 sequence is CASSSRQGVSYGYTF. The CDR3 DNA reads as TGTGCCAGTAGTTCTAGACAGGGGGTTAGCTATGGCTACACCTTC.

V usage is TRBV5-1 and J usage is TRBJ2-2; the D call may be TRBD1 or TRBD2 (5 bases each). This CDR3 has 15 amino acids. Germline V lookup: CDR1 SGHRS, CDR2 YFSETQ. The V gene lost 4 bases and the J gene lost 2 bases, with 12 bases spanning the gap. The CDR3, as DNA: TGCGCCAGCAGCCTTCCGGGACCAAACACCGGGGAGCTGTTTTTT. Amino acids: CASSLPGPNTGELFF.

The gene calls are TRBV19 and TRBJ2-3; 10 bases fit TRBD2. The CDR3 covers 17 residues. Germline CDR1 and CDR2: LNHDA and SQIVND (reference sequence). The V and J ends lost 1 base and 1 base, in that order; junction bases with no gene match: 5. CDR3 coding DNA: TGTGCCAGTAGTATAGCCTCTAGCGGGAGTGGCACAGATACGCAGTATTTT. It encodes CASSIASSGSGTDTQYF.

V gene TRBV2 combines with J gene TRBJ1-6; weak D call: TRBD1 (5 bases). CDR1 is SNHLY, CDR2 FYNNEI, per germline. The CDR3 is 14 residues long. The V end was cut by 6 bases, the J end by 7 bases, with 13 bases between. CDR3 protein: CASRDQGYNSPLHF. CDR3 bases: TGTGCCAGCAGGGACCAGGGATACAATTCACCCCTCCACTTT.

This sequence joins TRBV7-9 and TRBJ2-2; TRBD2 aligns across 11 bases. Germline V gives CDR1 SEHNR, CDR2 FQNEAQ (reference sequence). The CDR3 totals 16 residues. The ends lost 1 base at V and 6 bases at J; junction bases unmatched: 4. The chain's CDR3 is CASSLGLAGIAGELFF. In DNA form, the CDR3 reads TGTGCCAGCAGCTTAGGACTAGCGGGAATAGCCGGGGAGCTGTTTTTT.

The CDR3 reads CASSEWVGQETQYF. In nucleotides, the CDR3 is TGTGCCAGCAGTGAATGGGTGGGACAAGAGACCCAGTACTTC. The genes are TRBV25-1 and TRBJ2-5, with D unresolved. Deletions cut 1 base from V and 2 bases from J, with 8 bases between. This CDR3 comprises 14 residues. Germline V gene lookup returns CDR1 MGHDK and CDR2 SYGVNS.

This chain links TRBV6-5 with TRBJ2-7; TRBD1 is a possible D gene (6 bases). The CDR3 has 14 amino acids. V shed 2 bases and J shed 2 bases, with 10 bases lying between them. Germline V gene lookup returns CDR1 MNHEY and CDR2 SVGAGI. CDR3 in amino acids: CASSYSRGAYEQYF. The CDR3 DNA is TGTGCCAGCAGTTACAGCAGGGGAGCCTACGAGCAGTACTTC.

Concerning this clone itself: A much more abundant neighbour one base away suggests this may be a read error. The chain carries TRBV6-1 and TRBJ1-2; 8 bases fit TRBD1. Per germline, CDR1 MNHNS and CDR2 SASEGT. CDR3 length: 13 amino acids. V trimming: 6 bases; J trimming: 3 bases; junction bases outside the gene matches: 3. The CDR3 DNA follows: TGTGCCAGCAGCCCGACAGGGGACTATGGCTACACCTTC. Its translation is CASSPTGDYGYTF.

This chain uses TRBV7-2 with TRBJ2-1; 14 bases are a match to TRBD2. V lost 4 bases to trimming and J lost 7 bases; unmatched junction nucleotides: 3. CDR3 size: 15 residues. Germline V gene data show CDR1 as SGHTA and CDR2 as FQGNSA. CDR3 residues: CASSSGLAGVNEQFF. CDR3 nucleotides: TGTGCCAGCAGCTCGGGACTAGCGGGAGTTAATGAGCAGTTCTTC.

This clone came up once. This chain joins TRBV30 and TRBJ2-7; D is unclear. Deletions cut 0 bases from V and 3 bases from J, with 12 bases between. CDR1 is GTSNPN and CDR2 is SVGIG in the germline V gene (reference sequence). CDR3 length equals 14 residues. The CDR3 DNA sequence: TGTGCCTGGAGTGTACCTGGCTTCGACTACGAGCAGTACTTC. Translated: CAWSVPGFDYEQYF. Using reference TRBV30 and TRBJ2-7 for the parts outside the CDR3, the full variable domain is SQTIHQWPATLVQPVGSPLSLECTVEGTSNPNLYWYRQAAGRGLQLLFYSVGIGQISSEVPQNLSASRPQDRQFILSSKKLLLSDSGFYLCAWSVPGFDYEQYFGPGTRLTVT.

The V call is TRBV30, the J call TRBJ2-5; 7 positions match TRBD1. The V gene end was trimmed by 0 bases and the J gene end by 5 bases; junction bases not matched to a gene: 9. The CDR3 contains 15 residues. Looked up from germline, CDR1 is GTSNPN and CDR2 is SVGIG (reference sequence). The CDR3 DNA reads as TGTGCCTGGAGTGTACAGGGCAGGGGGAAGGAGACCCAGTACTTC. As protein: CAWSVQGRGKETQYF. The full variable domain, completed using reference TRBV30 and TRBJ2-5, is SQTIHQWPATLVQPVGSPLSLECTVEGTSNPNLYWYRQAAGRGLQLLFYSVGIGQISSEVPQNLSASRPQDRQFILSSKKLLLSDSGFYLCAWSVQGRGKETQYFGPGTRLLVL.

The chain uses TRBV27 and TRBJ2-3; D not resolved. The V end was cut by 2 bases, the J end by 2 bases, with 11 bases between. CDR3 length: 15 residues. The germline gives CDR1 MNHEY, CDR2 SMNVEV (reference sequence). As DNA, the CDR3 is TGTGCCAGCAGTTTAGCCCCGACCCCCACAGATACGCAGTATTTT. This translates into CASSLAPTPTDTQYF.